This T cell receptor (beta chain) was observed in a study of molecular identifiers for immune sequencing clone quantification. This clonotype turned up a few times. The CDR3 runs 16 residues. The V and J ends lost 7 bases and 1 base, in that order; junction bases with no gene match: 4. Germline V gene sequence: CDR1 MNHEY, CDR2 SVGAGI. TCRdb reanalysed the PCR reads using MiXCR and keeps one entry per CDR3 protein. The repertoire holds hundreds of thousands of distinct CDR3 sequences, roughly 27% seen once, with 0.78% in the top ten. The TCR originated in a human donor in good health. Some libraries in this study had Jurkat cell RNA spiked in. The chain employs TRBV6-5 and TRBJ2-5; 15 bases map to TRBD2. Material: naive CD8+ T cells from blood, with Jurkat cell RNA spiked in. Noted subset: FACS-sorted CD8+CD4-CCR7+CD45RA+ naive T cells. CDR3 DNA sequence: TGTGCCAGCACTACGGGACTAGCGGGGGGCCAAGAGACCCAGTACTTC. It translates to CASTTGLAGGQETQYF.